This T cell receptor beta chain was captured in a study of OX40 agonist ivuxolimab in advanced cancers. Study details: Every 2 weeks, patients got intravenous ivuxolimab at one of six dose levels (0.01-10 mg/kg). Participants averaged roughly 60 years of age (range about 23 to 80) and were roughly 80% male.

The CDR3 has 15 residues. Germline V lookup: CDR1 GTSNPN, CDR2 SVGIG (reference sequence). V lost 5 bases to trimming and J lost 4 bases, with 20 bases between them. Measured with immunoSEQ multiplex PCR; TCRdb has only the in-frame clones, and not every one. This sample has 45,000 to 50,000 clones, with over 90% found just once. This receptor was obtained from an adult with an advanced solid tumor such as melanoma, head and neck, liver or kidney cancer. Sequencing was performed on CD4+ or CD8+ T cells sorted from blood, taken in a trial of the OX40 agonist ivuxolimab. This sequence joins TRBV30 and TRBJ1-1, with TRBD1 as a possible D gene (5 bases). CDR3 sequence: CAWDEEGPEVTEAFF. The CDR3 DNA reads TGTGCCTGGGACGAGGAGGGACCCGAGGTCACTGAAGCTTTCTTT. The whole variable domain, remainder taken from reference TRBV30 and TRBJ1-1, is SQTIHQWPATLVQPVGSPLSLECTVEGTSNPNLYWYRQAAGRGLQLLFYSVGIGQISSEVPQNLSASRPQDRQFILSSKKLLLSDSGFYLCAWDEEGPEVTEAFFGQGTRLTVV.